This T cell receptor beta chain was documented in a study of cytomegalovirus exposure and HLA in healthy donors. In germline, CDR1 is MNHEY, CDR2 SMNVEV (reference sequence). V was clipped by 5 bases and J by 13 bases; unmatched bases: 7. The CDR3 contains 14 residues. PCR employed 60 Vbeta and 13 Jbeta primers. Sequencing was performed with immunoSEQ multiplex PCR; in TCRdb, only in-frame clones are kept and a portion is missing. The sample table includes approximately 150,000 clones. The chain carries TRBV27 and TRBJ1-6; 11 bases are shared with TRBD1. The sequence was obtained from a male donor in good health and CMV-seronegative. Sequencing was done on a sample of PBMCs. The CDR3 loop reads CASSQWTGGTPLHF. CDR3 sequence (DNA): TGTGCCAGCAGTCAGTGGACAGGGGGCACGCCCCTCCACTTT.